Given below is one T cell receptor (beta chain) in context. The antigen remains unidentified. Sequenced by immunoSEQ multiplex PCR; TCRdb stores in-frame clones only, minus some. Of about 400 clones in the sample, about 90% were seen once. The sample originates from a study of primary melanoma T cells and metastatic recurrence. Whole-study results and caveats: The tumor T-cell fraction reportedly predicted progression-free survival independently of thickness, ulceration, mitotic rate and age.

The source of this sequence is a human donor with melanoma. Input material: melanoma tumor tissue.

The CDR3: CASSLGKVNTEAFF. CDR3 coding DNA: TGTGCCAGCAGCTTAGGGAAGGTGAACACTGAAGCTTTCTTT. V is TRBV11-3 and J is TRBJ1-1, with D unresolved. CDR3 size: 14 residues. Germline CDR1 and CDR2: SGHNT and YENEEA. Trimming stripped 1 base from V and 0 bases from J, with 6 bases between.